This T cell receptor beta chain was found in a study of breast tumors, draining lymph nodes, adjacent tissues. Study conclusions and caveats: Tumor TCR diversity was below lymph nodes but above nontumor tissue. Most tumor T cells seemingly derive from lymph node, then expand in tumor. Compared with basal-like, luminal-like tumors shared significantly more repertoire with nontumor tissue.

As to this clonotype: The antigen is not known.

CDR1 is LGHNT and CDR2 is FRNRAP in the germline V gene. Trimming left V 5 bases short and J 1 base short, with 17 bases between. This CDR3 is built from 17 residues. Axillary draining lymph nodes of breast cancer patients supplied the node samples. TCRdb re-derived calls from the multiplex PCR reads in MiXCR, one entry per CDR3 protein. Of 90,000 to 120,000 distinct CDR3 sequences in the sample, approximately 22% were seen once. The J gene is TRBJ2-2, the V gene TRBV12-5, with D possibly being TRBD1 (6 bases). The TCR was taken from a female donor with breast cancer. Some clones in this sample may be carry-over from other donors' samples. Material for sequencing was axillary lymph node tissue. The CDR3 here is CASGLPSTGRNTGELFF. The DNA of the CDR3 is TGTGCTAGTGGTCTTCCTTCGACAGGAAGGAACACCGGGGAGCTGTTTTTT.